The present TCR beta chain was sequenced within a study of OX40 agonist ivuxolimab in advanced cancers. Study summary: Patients were dosed intravenously with ivuxolimab at 0.01 to 10 mg/kg every 2 weeks. Regarding the study as a whole: Averaged across samples, CD8+ T cells carried more expanded clones than CD4+ did.

Patients who had autoimmune disease history or got systemic immunosuppression were left out. Cycle 7 day 1, cycle 4 day 1, and baseline were the timepoints at which blood was sampled. This CDR3 has 15 amino acids. Germline lookup yields CDR1 MNHEY and CDR2 SVGAGI. Trimming left V 7 bases short and J 5 bases short, with 19 bases between. The protocol was immunoSEQ multiplex PCR, while the TCRdb copy is restricted to in-frame clones and leaves out a portion. The sample includes around 67,000 clones, under 90% of them seen just once. Comment on this clone: Its antigen remains unknown.

This clonotype was obtained from an adult with an advanced solid tumor such as melanoma, head and neck, liver or kidney cancer. The J gene is TRBJ2-3, the V gene TRBV6-5; TRBD1 or TRBD2 may be the D gene (6 bases each). This specimen was CD4+ or CD8+ T cells sorted from blood, taken in a trial of the OX40 agonist ivuxolimab. CDR3 sequence (DNA): TGTGCCAGCAACAAGCGAGGAGGGGGGCTAGATACGCAGTATTTT. Translated: CASNKRGGGLDTQYF.